This TCR beta chain was recorded in a study of T cells after yellow fever vaccination. Study findings and constraints: Boosting was followed by the reappearance of most primary-vaccination clones (96% CD4, 88% CD8).

Germline loops: CDR1 SNHLY, CDR2 FYNNEI. The CDR3 loop spans 13 amino acids. V was cut by 2 bases and J by 7 bases, with 8 bases left in between. Each CDR3 protein gets one entry after TCRdb re-called the 5' RACE reads with MiXCR. The table records a few hundred thousand distinct CDR3 sequences, around 4.9% of them present only once. This clonotype was detected only a few times. Antigen unknown. This sequence was found in a man aged 18 to 29 who received the YFV17D yellow fever vaccine. V and J are TRBV2 and TRBJ1-4, with TRBD1 as a possible D gene (5 bases). The sample was CD4+ T cells sorted from PBMCs, taken on the day of the yellow fever booster vaccination. CDR3 in amino acids: CASSERTREKLFF. The CDR3 coding sequence is TGTGCCAGCAGTGAAAGGACACGTGAAAAACTGTTTTTT. The full variable domain, with the rest looked up from reference TRBV2 and TRBJ1-4, is EPEVTQTPSHQVTQMGQEVILRCVPISNHLYFYWYRQILGQKVEFLVSFYNNEISEKSEIFDDQFSVERPDGSNFTLKIRSTKLEDSAMYFCASSERTREKLFFGSGTQLSVL.